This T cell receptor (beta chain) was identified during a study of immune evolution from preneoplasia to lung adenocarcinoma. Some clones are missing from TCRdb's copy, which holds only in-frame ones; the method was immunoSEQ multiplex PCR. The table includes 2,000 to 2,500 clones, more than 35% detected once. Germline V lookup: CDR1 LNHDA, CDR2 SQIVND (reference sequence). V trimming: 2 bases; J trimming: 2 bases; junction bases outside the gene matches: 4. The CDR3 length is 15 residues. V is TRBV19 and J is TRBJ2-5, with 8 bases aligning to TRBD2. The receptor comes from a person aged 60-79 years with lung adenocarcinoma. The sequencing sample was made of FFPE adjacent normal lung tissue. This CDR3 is CASSISGGQQETQYF. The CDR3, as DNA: TGTGCCAGTAGTATAAGCGGGGGCCAGCAAGAGACCCAGTACTTC.